Listed here are 8 T cell receptor beta chains from one sample, sequenced in a study of beta chain features in type 1 diabetes. Sequencing targeted expressed TCRB transcripts, as all isolated RNA had been reverse transcribed. Some clones are missing from TCRdb's copy, which holds only in-frame ones; the method was immunoSEQ multiplex PCR. The sample contains hundreds of thousands of clones, roughly a sixth of which appear only once. Sequencing input: naive CD4+ T cells from blood. The receptors were sampled from a young man in good health.

This clone was seen more than once but under ten times. This sequence joins TRBV7-9 and TRBJ1-2, with a weak D call TRBD1 (6 bases). The CDR3 runs 15 residues. Germline CDR1 SEHNR, CDR2 FQNEAQ (reference sequence). With 0 bases removed from V and 5 bases from J, the gap between germline ends came to 13 bases. The CDR3 nucleotides read TGTGCCAGCAGCTTAGCGGGGGCCAGGGGATATGGCTACACCTTC. Protein: CASSLAGARGYGYTF.

The rearrangement links TRBV4-2 to TRBJ1-5, with 11 bases that match TRBD1. Germline V CDR1 and CDR2: LGHNA, YNFKEQ. The CDR3 sequence is 15 residues long. The V gene end was trimmed by 5 bases and the J gene end by 7 bases; junction bases not matched to a gene: 7. The CDR3 reads CASSMGTGGFQPQHF. For the CDR3, the DNA is TGTGCCAGCAGCATGGGGACAGGGGGATTCCAGCCCCAGCATTTT.

This chain uses TRBV9 with TRBJ2-3, with 8 bases aligning to TRBD2. Germline CDR1 and CDR2: SGDLS and YYNGEE. This CDR3 has 16 residues. V trimming: 6 bases; J trimming: 0 bases; junction bases outside the gene matches: 9. Written as DNA, the CDR3 is TGTGCCAGCACCTCGGGTAGCGGGACTAGCACAGATACGCAGTATTTT. It codes for CASTSGSGTSTDTQYF.

There are a few counts of this clone. V gene TRBV18 combines with J gene TRBJ2-3; 13 bases are a match to TRBD2. The trim removed 2 bases at V and 2 bases at J, leaving 7 bases unmatched. The germline V gene has CDR1 KGHSH and CDR2 LQKENI. The CDR3 is 18 amino acids. The CDR3 DNA reads TGTGCCAGCTCACCATTGCTGACTAGCGGGAGGACCACAGATACGCAGTATTTT. It translates to CASSPLLTSGRTTDTQYF.

This clone was counted only a few times. The gene calls are TRBV7-2 and TRBJ2-1, with 7 bases identical to TRBD1. This CDR3 is built from 15 residues. After removal of 3 bases from V and 0 bases from J, the junction contained 2 bases not matched to a gene. Germline CDR1 reads SGHTA; CDR2 reads FQGNSA. The CDR3 reads CASSFRDSSYNEQFF. CDR3 DNA sequence: TGTGCCAGCAGCTTCCGGGACAGCTCCTACAATGAGCAGTTCTTC.

This clone was detected only a few times. This rearrangement joins TRBV30 to TRBJ1-5; D possibly corresponds to TRBD1 (5 bases). Trimming removed 0 bases at V and 9 bases at J, with 15 bases between. Germline CDR1 is GTSNPN and CDR2 is SVGIG (reference sequence). This CDR3 has 14 amino acids. Here the CDR3 reads CAWSVAGGIAPQHF. The CDR3 nucleotides are TGTGCCTGGAGTGTAGCCGGGGGTATCGCGCCCCAGCATTTT.

This chain connects TRBV6-6 to TRBJ2-7; D call uncertain. V lost 0 bases and J 3 bases, leaving 12 bases between the germline ends. Per germline, CDR1 MNHNY and CDR2 SVGAGI (reference sequence). The CDR3 sequence is 15 residues long. CDR3 coding DNA: TGTGCCAGCAGTTACTCGTTAGGTGGAATCTACGAGCAGTACTTC. The encoded protein is CASSYSLGGIYEQYF.

J is TRBJ1-1 and V is TRBV19; D is undetermined. Trimming stripped 4 bases from V and 4 bases from J, with 13 bases between. CDR1 and CDR2 from the germline V gene are LNHDA and SQIVND (reference sequence). The CDR3 has 14 residues. The CDR3 DNA follows: TGTGCCAGTAGTAAGGAGGTTAGGAGCACTGAAGCTTTCTTT. Encoded protein: CASSKEVRSTEAFF.